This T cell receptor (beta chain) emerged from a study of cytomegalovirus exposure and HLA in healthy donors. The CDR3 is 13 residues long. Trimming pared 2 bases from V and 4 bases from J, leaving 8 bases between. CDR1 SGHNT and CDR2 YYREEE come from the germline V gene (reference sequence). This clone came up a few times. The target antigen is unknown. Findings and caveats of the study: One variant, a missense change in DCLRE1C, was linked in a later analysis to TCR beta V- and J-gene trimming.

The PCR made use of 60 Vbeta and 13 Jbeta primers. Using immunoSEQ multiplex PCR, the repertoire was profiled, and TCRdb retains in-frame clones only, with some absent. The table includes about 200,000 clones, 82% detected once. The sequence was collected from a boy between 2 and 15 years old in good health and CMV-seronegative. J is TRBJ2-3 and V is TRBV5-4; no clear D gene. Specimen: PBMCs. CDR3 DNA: TGTGCCAGCAGCTTCTCTCGGGCAGATACGCAGTATTTT. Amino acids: CASSFSRADTQYF.